The rows below give T cell receptor beta chains drawn from one sample of a study of cytomegalovirus exposure and HLA in healthy donors. TCRdb's table, derived via immunoSEQ multiplex PCR, lists solely in-frame clones and lacks some. This sample has 60,000 to 90,000 clones, with around four fifths found just once. Input material: PBMCs. The receptors were sampled from a man in his thirties or forties in good health and CMV-seronegative. CDR3s include the opening cysteine and the closing phenylalanine or tryptophan. D genes are given only for firm matches. Part of the rows lack a size; the others show once, few, many or a class for expanded clones.

D gene	V gene	J gene	clone size	CDR3 DNA	CDR3 protein
-	TRBV5-1	TRBJ1-6	-	TGCGCCAGCAGCTTAACGGTCTATAATTCACCCCTCCACTTT	CASSLTVYNSPLHF
-	TRBV27	TRBJ2-7	-	TGTGCCAGCAGTTTAGTCCCAGGAACCTACGAGCAGTACTTC	CASSLVPGTYEQYF
-	TRBV5-4	TRBJ2-2	-	TGTGCCAGCAGCTTGGCTTTTGACATCCTGACGAACACCGGGGAGCTGTTTTTT	CASSLAFDILTNTGELFF
-	TRBV29-1	TRBJ1-1	-	TGCAGCTCAAAGAACAGGGCTAAGAACACTGAAGCTTTCTTT	CSSKNRAKNTEAFF
-	TRBV28	TRBJ1-5	few	TGTGCCAGCAGTATTCTGGGGGCAGGGGCCAATCAGCCCCAGCATTTT	CASSILGAGANQPQHF
TRBD2	TRBV4-3	TRBJ2-2	-	TGCGCCAGCAGCCGCCTAGCGGGGGTGCCCGGGGAGCTGTTTTTT	CASSRLAGVPGELFF
TRBD1	TRBV5-1	TRBJ2-5	-	TGCGCCAGCAAGACAGGGGGGGACGAGACCCAGTACTTC	CASKTGGDETQYF
TRBD1	TRBV5-1	TRBJ2-5	-	TGCGCCAGCAGCTTGACAGGGGTCCAAGAGACCCAGTACTTC	CASSLTGVQETQYF
TRBD1	TRBV19	TRBJ1-3	-	TGTGCCAGTAGTACGGACAGGGGCCGGAACACCATATATTTT	CASSTDRGRNTIYF
-	TRBV2	TRBJ2-1	once	TGTGCCAGCAATCCTAGCTCTTACAATGAGCAGTTCTTC	CASNPSSYNEQFF
-	TRBV7-6	TRBJ1-3	few	TGTGCCAGCAGCCCCCCGGGACAAGGAAACACCATATATTTT	CASSPPGQGNTIYF
TRBD1	TRBV27	TRBJ1-5	-	TGTGCCAGCAGTCCGGGACAGGGACAGCCCCAGCATTTT	CASSPGQGQPQHF
-	TRBV25-1	TRBJ1-3	-	TGTGCCAGCAGTGAATATAAGACTACTGGAAACACCATATATTTT	CASSEYKTTGNTIYF
TRBD1	TRBV18	TRBJ2-7	-	TGTGCCAGCTCACCACGACAGGGGGCAAACGAGCAGTACTTC	CASSPRQGANEQYF
-	TRBV9	TRBJ1-5	-	TGTGCCAGCAGCGCAGGGAAAGGGGGGAGGGATCAGCCCCAGCATTTT	CASSAGKGGRDQPQHF
-	TRBV9	TRBJ2-5	-	TGTGCCAGCAGCGTAGGGCGGGAGACCCAGTACTTC	CASSVGRETQYF
TRBD1	TRBV7-2	TRBJ1-5	-	TGTGCCAGCAGCGGACAGGGCGACCAGCCCCAGCATTTT	CASSGQGDQPQHF
TRBD2	TRBV9	TRBJ2-4	-	TGTGCCAGCAGCCTGGGTAGCGGGGGCCAAAACATTCAGTACTTC	CASSLGSGGQNIQYF
TRBD1	TRBV2	TRBJ2-1	-	TGTGCCACTCTCGCTGGGACAGGAGTCCCCAATGAGCAGTTCTTC	CATLAGTGVPNEQFF
TRBD1	TRBV19	TRBJ2-1	-	TGTGCCAGTAGGATACAGGGGGCTTCCTACAATGAGCAGTTCTTC	CASRIQGASYNEQFF
-	TRBV11-2	TRBJ2-1	-	TGTGCCAGCAGCTTAGTTTCAGATGAGCAGTTCTTC	CASSLVSDEQFF
TRBD1	TRBV7-9	TRBJ1-2	-	TGTGCCAGCAGGGCGGGACAGGCGATTTCTTATGGCTACACCTTC	CASRAGQAISYGYTF
TRBD2	TRBV5-4	TRBJ2-5	-	TGTGCCAGCAGCTTGGGCGGGGGGGCACAAGAGACCCAGTACTTC	CASSLGGGAQETQYF
-	TRBV4-1	TRBJ1-4	-	TGCGCCAGCGCCTTCGGGAGCTCAACTAATGAAAAACTGTTTTTT	CASAFGSSTNEKLFF
TRBD1	TRBV30	TRBJ2-5	-	TGTGCCTGGACCCCGGGACAGGGGCCGGGGGAGACCCAGTACTTC	CAWTPGQGPGETQYF
-	TRBV5-4	TRBJ2-5	few	TGTGCCAGCAGCCCCGGCCGGGGGAAACAGGGGCAAGAGACCCAGTACTTC	CASSPGRGKQGQETQYF
-	TRBV11-1	TRBJ2-5	-	TGTGCCAGCAGCCCCCGGGTCTACCCCGGGATACAGAAGACCCAGTACTTC	CASSPRVYPGIQKTQYF
TRBD1	TRBV5-1	TRBJ2-6	-	TGCGCCAGCAGTCGCTCCGGGACAGGGGGCTCTGGGGCCAACGTCCTGACTTTC	CASSRSGTGGSGANVLTF
TRBD2	TRBV4-1	TRBJ2-1	-	TGCGCCAGCAGCCAAGGTGTAGCGGGGCGATACTACAATGAGCAGTTCTTC	CASSQGVAGRYYNEQFF
TRBD2	TRBV29-1	TRBJ2-3	-	TGCAGCGTTGTCCAAGGACTAGTAGGAGATACGCAGTATTTT	CSVVQGLVGDTQYF
TRBD1	TRBV29-1	TRBJ2-7	-	TGCAGCGTCGACGGACAGGGGGCGACCCCCTACGAGCAGTACTTC	CSVDGQGATPYEQYF
-	TRBV6-6	TRBJ2-1	-	TGTGCCAGCAGTACCGCGGGGCACAACAATGAGCAGTTCTTC	CASSTAGHNNEQFF
TRBD2	TRBV12-5	TRBJ2-1	-	TGTGCTAGTGGTTTGAGGGGGACTAGCGGGAGGGTTTACAATGAGCAGTTCTTC	CASGLRGTSGRVYNEQFF
TRBD1	TRBV29-1	TRBJ1-1	few	TGCAGCTTCCGGGACAGGGGGGAAATATGGAACACTGAAGCTTTCTTT	CSFRDRGEIWNTEAFF
TRBD1	TRBV15	TRBJ1-2	-	TGTGCCACCAGCAGACCCGCGGGACAGGCTGGCTACACCTTC	CATSRPAGQAGYTF
-	TRBV5-1	TRBJ2-7	-	TGCGCCAGCAGCTTTAGGGACACGCCGCCAAGAGTATACGAGCAGTACTTC	CASSFRDTPPRVYEQYF
-	TRBV28	TRBJ1-6	-	TGTGCCAGCAGAGCCACAGGGCACAATTCACCCCTCCACTTT	CASRATGHNSPLHF
-	TRBV27	TRBJ1-2	-	TGTGCCAGCAGTCCTGGGGCAGTTGGCTATGGCTACACCTTC	CASSPGAVGYGYTF
TRBD1	TRBV28	TRBJ2-7	-	TGTGCCAGCAGCCGGACAGGGACCTCGGGGGAGCAGTACTTC	CASSRTGTSGEQYF